This entry lists 17 T cell receptor beta chains sequenced from one sample in a study of T cells in Graves' hyperthyroidism and ophthalmopathy. Regions amplified from RNA transcripts were the TCR beta CDR3 regions. HTBI primers were employed in a first-round RT-PCR of the TCR CDR3. A single record per CDR3 protein comes from TCRdb applying MiXCR to the multiplex PCR reads. The repertoire holds 650,000 to 700,000 distinct CDR3 sequences, with roughly 17% as singletons. Sequenced input: blood. These receptors came from a man in his fifties with Graves' hyperthyroidism.

This clonotype was counted only a few times. The J gene is TRBJ2-7, the V gene TRBV19, with 7 nucleotides matching TRBD1. V was pared by 7 bases and J by 5 bases, with 8 bases of the junction left unmatched. Germline V gives CDR1 LNHDA, CDR2 SQIVND (reference sequence). CDR3 size: 13 residues. The CDR3 region is CASNRQGYDEQYF. CDR3 nucleotide sequence: TGTGCCAGTAATCGACAGGGATACGACGAGCAGTACTTC.

This clonotype came up a few times. The chain employs TRBV6-5 and TRBJ2-6; unclear D gene. Germline V gives CDR1 MNHEY, CDR2 SVGAGI. The V and J ends lost 0 bases and 0 bases respectively, with 6 bases between them. The CDR3 spans 16 residues. In DNA, the CDR3 is TGTGCCAGCAGTTACTCCCCCTTCTCTGGGGCCAACGTCCTGACTTTC. The encoded protein is CASSYSPFSGANVLTF.

This clonotype was seen at least ten times. The chain recombines TRBV6-1 with TRBJ2-3, with 7 bases aligning to TRBD2. J gave up 3 bases and V 4 bases, and 10 bases lay outside the gene matches. The CDR3 length is 16 residues. Germline CDR1 and CDR2: MNHNS and SASEGT. The CDR3 is CASSVGREFITDTQYF. The CDR3, as DNA: TGTGCCAGCAGTGTGGGGAGGGAATTTATTACAGATACGCAGTATTTT.

With respect to this clonotype: Since a much larger clone is just one base distant, this may be a read error. The V and J genes are TRBV3-1 and TRBJ1-1, with D possibly being TRBD1 (6 bases). The germline gives CDR1 LGHDT, CDR2 YNNKEL (reference sequence). This CDR3 contains 13 residues. This CDR3 reads CASRGAGSTEALF. The CDR3 nucleotides are TGTGCCAGCAGGGGGGCAGGGAGTACTGAAGCTCTCTTT.

This clonotype has a count of ten or more. The chain employs TRBV3-1 and TRBJ2-7, with D possibly called TRBD1 or TRBD2 (6 bases each). Germline V gives CDR1 LGHDT, CDR2 YNNKEL (reference sequence). CDR3 length: 15 amino acids. The V end lost 4 bases, the J end lost 6 bases, and 19 bases lay between the germline ends. The CDR3 here is CASSPTPGGGTEQYF. CDR3 bases: TGTGCCAGCAGCCCTACCCCTGGAGGGGGGACCGAGCAGTACTTC.

This clonotype was detected many times. The J gene is TRBJ2-5, the V gene TRBV28; no clear D. The CDR3 is 13 residues long. The germline CDR1 and CDR2 sequences are MDHEN and SYDVKM. V shed 8 bases and J shed 5 bases, with 15 bases lying between them. The CDR3 DNA follows: TGTGCCAGCGGTGTCACCGTGGGGGAGACCCAGTACTTC. Translating gives CASGVTVGETQYF.

This clonotype was seen ten or more times. The genes are TRBV2 and TRBJ1-1; D not certain. In germline, CDR1 is SNHLY, CDR2 FYNNEI. The ends were cut back, 1 base at V and 4 bases at J, with 13 bases in the middle. The CDR3 contains 15 residues. In DNA, the CDR3 is TGTGCCAGCAGTGAAGAGGTAGTGATTTTCACTGAAGCTTTCTTT. This gives the protein CASSEEVVIFTEAFF.

There are many counts of this clonotype. CDR3 sequence reads: CAWNQEGGNQPQHF. CDR3 DNA sequence: TGTGCCTGGAACCAGGAGGGGGGAAATCAGCCCCAGCATTTT. The rearrangement uses TRBV30 and TRBJ1-5; D perhaps matches TRBD1 (6 bases). The CDR3 has 14 residues. Trimming removed 4 bases from V and 4 bases from J, with 14 bases in between. Germline V lookup: CDR1 GTSNPN, CDR2 SVGIG (reference sequence).

This clonotype was counted ten times or more. The chain carries TRBV10-3 and TRBJ1-1, with a tentative D call TRBD1 (5 bases). Trimming cost V 5 bases and J 4 bases, with 17 bases left between them. The CDR3 totals 15 residues. Looked up from germline, CDR1 is ENHRY and CDR2 is SYGVKD. The chain's CDR3 is CAISPFSGEGTEAFF. In DNA form, the CDR3 reads TGTGCCATCAGTCCTTTTTCGGGGGAAGGCACTGAAGCTTTCTTT.

The genes are TRBV5-6 and TRBJ2-6; TRBD1 matches 9 bases. The CDR3 has 19 residues. V gave up 3 bases and J gave up 0 bases; unmatched junction bases: 10. The germline V gene has CDR1 SGHDT and CDR2 YYEEEE. The CDR3 sequence is CASSSPGTGLHSGANVLTF. DNA of the CDR3: TGTGCCAGCAGCTCCCCCGGGACAGGGCTTCACTCTGGGGCCAACGTCCTGACTTTC.

As concerns this clonotype: Because it lacks the conserved phenylalanine or tryptophan at the end, this CDR3 is likely a read error. The CDR3 here is CASSPRVGTGELFS. Here the CDR3 DNA reads TGTGCCAGCAGCCCCAGGGTGGGAACCGGGGAGCTGTTTTCT. This chain links TRBV12-3 or TRBV12-4 with TRBJ2-2; D is perhaps TRBD1 (5 bases). The CDR3 has 14 amino acids. Trimming left V 6 bases short and J 5 bases short, with 13 bases between.

A single count supports this clonotype. A much bigger clone sits one base away, suggesting this may be a read error. The chain joins TRBV19 to TRBJ1-4; D gene ambiguous. The CDR3 has 17 amino acids. Per the germline V gene, CDR1 is LNHDA and CDR2 is SQIVND (reference sequence). Here the CDR3 reads CASSRRNQLATNGKLFF. CDR3 in DNA: TGTGCCAGTAGTCGGCGAAACCAACTCGCAACTAATGGAAAACTGTTTTTT.

With regard to this clonotype: A much larger clone sits a single nucleotide away, making a read error possible. The chain couples TRBV5-1 to TRBJ1-2; D might be TRBD1 (5 bases). CDR1 and CDR2 from the germline V gene are SGHRS and YFSETQ. The CDR3 totals 14 residues. The CDR3 coding sequence is TGCGCCATCAGCTTGGAGGGGCACCCCTATGGCTACACCTTC. This encodes CAISLEGHPYGYTF.

This clonotype came up many times. The chain uses TRBV27 and TRBJ1-1; no clear D. The germline CDR1 and CDR2 sequences are MNHEY and SMNVEV (reference sequence). The CDR3 consists of 13 residues. The V and J ends lost 2 bases and 4 bases respectively, with 8 bases between them. This chain's CDR3 is CASSLRGFTEAFF. The CDR3 DNA follows: TGTGCCAGCAGTTTAAGAGGGTTCACTGAAGCTTTCTTT.

This clonotype was recorded at least ten times. V gene TRBV7-8 combines with J gene TRBJ1-1; D is possibly TRBD1 (5 bases). This CDR3 region has 15 residues. Germline V gene sequence: CDR1 SGHVS, CDR2 FQNEAQ. Trimming pared 5 bases from V and 3 bases from J, leaving 16 bases between. The CDR3, as DNA: TGTGCCAGCAGCCCCCGAGGCGGAGGGGACACTGAAGCTTTCTTT. Amino acid sequence: CASSPRGGGDTEAFF.

This chain links TRBV5-6 with TRBJ1-6, with unresolved D. CDR3 length: 14 amino acids. Trimming took off 3 bases at V and 7 bases at J, with 11 bases between the two ends. Germline CDR1 reads SGHDT; CDR2 reads YYEEEE. The DNA of the CDR3 is TGTGCCAGCAGCTACGTCGGCAGGAATTCACCCCTCCACTTT. Residues: CASSYVGRNSPLHF.

At least ten counts were recorded for this clonotype. The V gene is TRBV5-1, the J gene TRBJ2-1; TRBD2 matches 7 bases. The trim removed 0 bases at V and 4 bases at J, leaving 4 bases unmatched. Germline CDR1 SGHRS, CDR2 YFSETQ. This CDR3 comprises 15 residues. The CDR3 DNA reads TGCGCCAGCAGCTTGGCTAGCGGTCTTTACAATGAGCAGTTCTTC. The encoded protein is CASSLASGLYNEQFF. Filled out from reference TRBV5-1 and TRBJ2-1, the complete variable domain reads KAGVTQTPRYLIKTRGQQVTLSCSPISGHRSVSWYQQTPGQGLQFLFEYFSETQRNKGNFPGRFSGRQFSNSRSEMNVSTLELGDSALYLCASSLASGLYNEQFFGPGTRLTVL.